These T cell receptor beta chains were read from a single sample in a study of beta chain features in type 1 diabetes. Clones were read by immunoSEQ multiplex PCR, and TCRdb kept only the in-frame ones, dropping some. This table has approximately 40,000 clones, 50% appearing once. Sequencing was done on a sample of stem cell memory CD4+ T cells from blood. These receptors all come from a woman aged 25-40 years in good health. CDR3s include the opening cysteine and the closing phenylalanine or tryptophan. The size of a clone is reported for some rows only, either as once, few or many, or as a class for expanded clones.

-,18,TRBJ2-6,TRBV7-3,CASSLRAGEFSGANVLTF
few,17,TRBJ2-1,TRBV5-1,CASSFRVTRVSNNEQFF
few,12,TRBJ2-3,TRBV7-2,CASSLYTDTQYF
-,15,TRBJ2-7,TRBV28,CASSLFTGGLNEQYF
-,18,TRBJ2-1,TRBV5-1,CASSLGLAGGPTMNEQFF
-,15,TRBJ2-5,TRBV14,CASSHRTGAKETQYF
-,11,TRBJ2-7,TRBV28,CASRDRREQYF
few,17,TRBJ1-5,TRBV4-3,CASSQDLGDWSNQPQHF
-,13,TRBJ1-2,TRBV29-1,CSAGGGANYGYTF
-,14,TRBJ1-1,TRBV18,CASSQGQGNTEAFF
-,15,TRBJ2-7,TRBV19,CASTKQAGGSYEQYF
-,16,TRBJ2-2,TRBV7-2,CASNPSSGSTPVELFF
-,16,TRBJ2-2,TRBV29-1,CSVIGTSGPPAGELFF
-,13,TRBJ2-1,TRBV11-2,CASSLALTSPQFF
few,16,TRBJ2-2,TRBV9,CASSVVSRGSTGELFF
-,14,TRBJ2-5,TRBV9,CASSVSQGGETQYF
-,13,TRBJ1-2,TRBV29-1,CSVAEGLNYGYTF
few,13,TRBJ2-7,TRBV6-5,CASSTGTAYEQYF
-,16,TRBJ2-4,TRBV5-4,CASSSYSTGAKNIQYF
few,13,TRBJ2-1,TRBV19,CASSIGRGNEQFF
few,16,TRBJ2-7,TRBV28,CASSLPGGSGPYEQYF
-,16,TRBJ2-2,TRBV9,CASSVAIQGADGELFF
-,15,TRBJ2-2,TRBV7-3,CASSDLSSGTGELFF
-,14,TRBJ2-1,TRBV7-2,CASSWTLDRNEQFF
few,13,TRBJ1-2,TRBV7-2,CASSGTGDYGYTF
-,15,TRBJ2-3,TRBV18,CASSDMQTPADTQYF
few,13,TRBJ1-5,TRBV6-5,CASGGQGGQPQHF
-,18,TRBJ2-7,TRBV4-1,CASSQARSRDRDPYEQYF
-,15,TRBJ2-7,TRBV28,CASSFPGGQGYEQYF
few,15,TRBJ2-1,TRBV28,CASSPGQGVSYEQFF
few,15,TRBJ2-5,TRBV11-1,CASSLVTGGEETQYF
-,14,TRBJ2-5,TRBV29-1,CSVTKRGEWSEQYF
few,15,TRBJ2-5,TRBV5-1,CASSPSGTGGETQYF
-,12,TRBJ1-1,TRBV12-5,CASGSSFSEAFF
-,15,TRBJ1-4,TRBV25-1,CASSLKQGWNEKLFF
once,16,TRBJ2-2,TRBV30,CAWSHFLTESTGELFF
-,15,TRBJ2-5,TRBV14,CASSLHPGGQETQYF
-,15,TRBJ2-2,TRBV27,CASSTSRLNTGELFF
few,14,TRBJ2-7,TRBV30,CAWKAFQSQYEQYF
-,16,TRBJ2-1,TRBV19,CASSAETSGRYNEQFF